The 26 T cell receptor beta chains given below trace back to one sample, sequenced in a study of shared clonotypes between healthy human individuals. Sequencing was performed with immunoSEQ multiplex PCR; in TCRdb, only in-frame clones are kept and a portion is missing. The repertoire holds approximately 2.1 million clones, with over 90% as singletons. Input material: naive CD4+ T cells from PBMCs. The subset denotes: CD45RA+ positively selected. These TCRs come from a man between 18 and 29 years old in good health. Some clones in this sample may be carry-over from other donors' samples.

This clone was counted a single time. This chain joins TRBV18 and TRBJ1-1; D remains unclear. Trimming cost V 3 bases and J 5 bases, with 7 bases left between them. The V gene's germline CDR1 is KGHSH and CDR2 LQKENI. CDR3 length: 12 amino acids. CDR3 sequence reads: CASSPLLTEAFF. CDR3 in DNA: TGTGCCAGCTCACCGCTTCTTACTGAAGCTTTCTTT. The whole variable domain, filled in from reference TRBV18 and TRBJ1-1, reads NAGVMQNPRHLVRRRGQEARLRCSPMKGHSHVYWYRQLPEEGLKFMVYLQKENIIDESGMPKERFSAEFPKEGPSILRIQQVVRGDSAAYFCASSPLLTEAFFGQGTRLTVV.

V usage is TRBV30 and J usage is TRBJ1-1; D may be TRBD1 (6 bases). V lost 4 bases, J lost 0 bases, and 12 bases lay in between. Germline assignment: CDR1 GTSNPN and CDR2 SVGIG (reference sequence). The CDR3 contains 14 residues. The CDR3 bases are TGTGCCTGGATGAGGGGGATCATGAACACTGAAGCTTTCTTT. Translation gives CAWMRGIMNTEAFF.

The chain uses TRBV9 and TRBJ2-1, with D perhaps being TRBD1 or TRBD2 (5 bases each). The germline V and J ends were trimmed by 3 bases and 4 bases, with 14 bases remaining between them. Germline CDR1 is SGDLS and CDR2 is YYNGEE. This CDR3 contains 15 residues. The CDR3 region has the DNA TGTGCCAGCAGCGCGGGACCTCCCGGGTACAATGAGCAGTTCTTC. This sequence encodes CASSAGPPGYNEQFF.

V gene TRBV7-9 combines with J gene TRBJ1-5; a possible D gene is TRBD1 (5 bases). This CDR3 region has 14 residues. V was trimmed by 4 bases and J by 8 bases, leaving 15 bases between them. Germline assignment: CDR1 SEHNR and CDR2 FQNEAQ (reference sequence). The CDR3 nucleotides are TGTGCCAGCAGCTCAACGGGGGTGGGAGAGCCCCAGCATTTT. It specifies CASSSTGVGEPQHF.

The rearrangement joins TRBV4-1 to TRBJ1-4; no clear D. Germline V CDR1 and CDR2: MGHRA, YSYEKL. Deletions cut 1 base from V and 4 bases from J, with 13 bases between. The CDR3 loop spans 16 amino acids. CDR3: CASSQGWGAGNEKLFF. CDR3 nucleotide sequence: TGCGCCAGCAGCCAAGGTTGGGGAGCAGGTAATGAAAAACTGTTTTTT.

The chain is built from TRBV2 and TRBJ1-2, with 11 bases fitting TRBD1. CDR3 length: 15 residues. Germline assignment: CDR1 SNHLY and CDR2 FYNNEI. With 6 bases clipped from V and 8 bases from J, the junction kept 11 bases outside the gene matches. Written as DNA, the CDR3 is TGTGCCAGCAGCGTCCTTGGACAGGGGGCCGGCGGCTACACCTTC. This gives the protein CASSVLGQGAGGYTF.

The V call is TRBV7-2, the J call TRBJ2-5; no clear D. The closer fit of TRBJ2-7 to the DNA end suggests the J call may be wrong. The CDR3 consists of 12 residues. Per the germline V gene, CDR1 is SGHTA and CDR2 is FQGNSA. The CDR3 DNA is TGTGCCAGCAGCTTAGTTTCATACGAGCAGTACTTC. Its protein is CASSLVSYEQYF.

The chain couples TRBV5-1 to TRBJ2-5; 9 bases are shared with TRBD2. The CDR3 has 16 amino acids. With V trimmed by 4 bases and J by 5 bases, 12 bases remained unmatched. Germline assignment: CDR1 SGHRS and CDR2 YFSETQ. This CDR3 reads CASSPQLAGSGETQYF. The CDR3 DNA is TGCGCCAGCAGCCCGCAACTAGCGGGCTCAGGGGAGACCCAGTACTTC.

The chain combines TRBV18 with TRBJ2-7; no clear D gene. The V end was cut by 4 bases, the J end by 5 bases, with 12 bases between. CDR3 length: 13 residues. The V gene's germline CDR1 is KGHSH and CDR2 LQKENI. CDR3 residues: CASSQVLGDEQYF. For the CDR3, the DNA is TGTGCCAGCTCACAGGTTCTGGGCGACGAGCAGTACTTC.

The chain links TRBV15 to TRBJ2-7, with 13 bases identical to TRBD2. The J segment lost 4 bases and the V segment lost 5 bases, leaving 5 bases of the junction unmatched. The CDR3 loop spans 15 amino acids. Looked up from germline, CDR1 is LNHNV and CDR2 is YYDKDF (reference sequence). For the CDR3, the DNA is TGTGCCACCAGCGGTGGACTAGCGGGAGCTTACGAGCAGTACTTC. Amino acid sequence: CATSGGLAGAYEQYF. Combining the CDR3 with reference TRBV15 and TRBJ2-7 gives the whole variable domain DAMVIQNPRYQVTQFGKPVTLSCSQTLNHNVMYWYQQKSSQAPKLLFHYYDKDFNNEADTPDNFQSRRPNTSFCFLDIRSPGLGDTAMYLCATSGGLAGAYEQYFGPGTRLTVT.

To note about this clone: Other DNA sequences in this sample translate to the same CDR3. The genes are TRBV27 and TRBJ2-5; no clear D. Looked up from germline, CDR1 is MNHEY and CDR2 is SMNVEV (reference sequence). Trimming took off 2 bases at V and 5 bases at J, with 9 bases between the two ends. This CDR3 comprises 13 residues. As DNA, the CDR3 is TGTGCCAGCAGTTTAGCAGGCCGGGAGACCCAGTACTTC. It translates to CASSLAGRETQYF.

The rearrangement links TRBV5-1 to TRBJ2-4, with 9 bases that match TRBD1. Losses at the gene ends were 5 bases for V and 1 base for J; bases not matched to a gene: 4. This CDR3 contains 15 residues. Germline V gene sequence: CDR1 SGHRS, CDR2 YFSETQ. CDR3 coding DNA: TGCGCCAGCAGTTTCGGACAGGGGGCCAAAAACATTCAGTACTTC. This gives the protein CASSFGQGAKNIQYF.

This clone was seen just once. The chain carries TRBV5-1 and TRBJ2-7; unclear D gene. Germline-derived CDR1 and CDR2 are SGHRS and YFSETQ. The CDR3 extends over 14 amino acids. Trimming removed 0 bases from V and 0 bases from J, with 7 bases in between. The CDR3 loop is CASSLAKSSYEQYF. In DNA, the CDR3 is TGCGCCAGCAGCTTGGCCAAGAGCTCCTACGAGCAGTACTTC. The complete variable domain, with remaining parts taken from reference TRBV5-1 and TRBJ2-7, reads KAGVTQTPRYLIKTRGQQVTLSCSPISGHRSVSWYQQTPGQGLQFLFEYFSETQRNKGNFPGRFSGRQFSNSRSEMNVSTLELGDSALYLCASSLAKSSYEQYFGPGTRLTVT.

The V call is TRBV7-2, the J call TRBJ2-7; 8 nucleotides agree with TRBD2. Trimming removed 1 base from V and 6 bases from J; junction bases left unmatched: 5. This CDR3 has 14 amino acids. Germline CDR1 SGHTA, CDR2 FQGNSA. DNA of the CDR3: TGTGCCAGCAGCTTAGAGGCGGGAGGCGGCGAGCAGTACTTC. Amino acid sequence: CASSLEAGGGEQYF.

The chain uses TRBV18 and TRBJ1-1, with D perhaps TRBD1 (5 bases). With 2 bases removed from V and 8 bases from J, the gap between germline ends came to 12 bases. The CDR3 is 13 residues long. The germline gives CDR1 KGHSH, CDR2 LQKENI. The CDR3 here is CASSPISDSEAFF. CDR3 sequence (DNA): TGTGCCAGCTCACCAATCTCCGACAGCGAAGCTTTCTTT. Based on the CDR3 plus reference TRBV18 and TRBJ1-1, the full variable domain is NAGVMQNPRHLVRRRGQEARLRCSPMKGHSHVYWYRQLPEEGLKFMVYLQKENIIDESGMPKERFSAEFPKEGPSILRIQQVVRGDSAAYFCASSPISDSEAFFGQGTRLTVV.

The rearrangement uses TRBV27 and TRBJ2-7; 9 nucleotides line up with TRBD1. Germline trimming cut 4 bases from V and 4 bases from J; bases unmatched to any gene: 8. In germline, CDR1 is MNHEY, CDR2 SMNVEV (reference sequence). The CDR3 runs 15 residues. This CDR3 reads CASSSYRGRPYEQYF. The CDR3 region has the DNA TGTGCCAGCAGTTCCTACAGGGGGCGGCCTTACGAGCAGTACTTC.

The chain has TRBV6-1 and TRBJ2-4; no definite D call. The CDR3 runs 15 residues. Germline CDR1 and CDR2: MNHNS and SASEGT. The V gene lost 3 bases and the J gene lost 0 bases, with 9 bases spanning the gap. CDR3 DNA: TGTGCCAGCAGTGATTCTCCGGTAGCCAAAAACATTCAGTACTTC. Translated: CASSDSPVAKNIQYF.

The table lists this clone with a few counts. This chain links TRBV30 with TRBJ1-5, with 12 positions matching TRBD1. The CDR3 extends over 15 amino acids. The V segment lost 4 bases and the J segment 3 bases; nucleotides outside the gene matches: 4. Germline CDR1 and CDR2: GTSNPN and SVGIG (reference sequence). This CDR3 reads CAWTGDRGPNQPQHF. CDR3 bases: TGTGCCTGGACCGGGGACAGGGGGCCCAATCAGCCCCAGCATTTT.

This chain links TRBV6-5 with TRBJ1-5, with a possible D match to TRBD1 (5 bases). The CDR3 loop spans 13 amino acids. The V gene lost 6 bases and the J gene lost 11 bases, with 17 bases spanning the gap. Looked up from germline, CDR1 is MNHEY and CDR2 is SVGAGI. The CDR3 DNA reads TGTGCCAGCAGCCCGGGAGGGGTCCGGGCCCAGCATTTT. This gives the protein CASSPGGVRAQHF.

This CDR3 is CASSLSWGKHF. The CDR3 DNA is TGTGCCAGCAGCTTATCGTGGGGTAAGCATTTT. J is TRBJ1-5 and V is TRBV5-8; unclear D gene. This CDR3 region has 11 residues. CDR1 is SGHTS, CDR2 YDEGEE, per germline. V lost 2 bases and J lost 14, with 11 bases in between.

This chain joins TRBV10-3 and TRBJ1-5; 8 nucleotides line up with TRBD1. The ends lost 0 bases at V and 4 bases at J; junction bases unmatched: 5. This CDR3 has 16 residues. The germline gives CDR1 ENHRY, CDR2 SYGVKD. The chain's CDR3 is CAISESRGDRNQPQHF. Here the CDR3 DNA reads TGTGCCATCAGTGAGTCAAGGGGGGACAGGAATCAGCCCCAGCATTTT.

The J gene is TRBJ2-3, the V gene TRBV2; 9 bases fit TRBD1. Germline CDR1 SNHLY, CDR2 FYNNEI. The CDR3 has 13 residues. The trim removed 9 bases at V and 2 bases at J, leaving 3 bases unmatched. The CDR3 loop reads CARGQGLTDTQYF. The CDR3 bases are TGTGCCAGGGGACAGGGCCTCACAGATACGCAGTATTTT.

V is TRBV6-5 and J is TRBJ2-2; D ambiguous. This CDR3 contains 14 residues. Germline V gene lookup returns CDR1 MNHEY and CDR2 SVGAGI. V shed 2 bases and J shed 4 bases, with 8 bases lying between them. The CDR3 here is CASSYTDVTGELFF. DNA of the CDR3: TGTGCCAGCAGTTACACGGACGTCACCGGGGAGCTGTTTTTT.

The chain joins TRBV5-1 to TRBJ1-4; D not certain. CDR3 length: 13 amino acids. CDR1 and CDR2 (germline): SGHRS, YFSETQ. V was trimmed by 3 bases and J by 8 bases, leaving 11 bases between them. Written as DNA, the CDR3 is TGCGCCAGCAGCTACGGGGTGGACGAAAAACTGTTTTTT. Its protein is CASSYGVDEKLFF.

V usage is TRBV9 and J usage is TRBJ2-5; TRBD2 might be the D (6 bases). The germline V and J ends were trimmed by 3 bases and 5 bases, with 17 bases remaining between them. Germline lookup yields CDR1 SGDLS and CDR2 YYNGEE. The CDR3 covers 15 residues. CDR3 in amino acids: CASSASIAAWETQYF. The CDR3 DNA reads TGTGCCAGCAGCGCTAGTATAGCGGCCTGGGAGACCCAGTACTTC.

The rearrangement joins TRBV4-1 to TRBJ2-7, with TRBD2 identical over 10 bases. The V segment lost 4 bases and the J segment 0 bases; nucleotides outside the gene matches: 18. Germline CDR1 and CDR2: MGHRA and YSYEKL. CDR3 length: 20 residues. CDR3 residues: CASSLARLAGKSASSYEQYF. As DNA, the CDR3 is TGCGCCAGCAGCCTCGCCCGACTAGCGGGTAAATCTGCAAGCTCCTACGAGCAGTACTTC.